This section outlines one T cell receptor (beta chain) sequence together with its context. This record comes from a study of Ad26.COV2.S vaccination and SARS-CoV-2 variants. Treatment reported: about 20 received Ad26.COV2.S at low or high dose, single or two shots; about 5 received placebo; per-sample allocation not given. Material that was analyzed had been drawn on day 63 after the first vaccine or placebo injection. TCRdb's table, derived via immunoSEQ multiplex PCR, lists solely in-frame clones and lacks some. The sample yields hundreds of thousands of clones, about 83% seen once. Trimming took 5 bases from V and 9 from J, leaving 17 bases between them. The length of the CDR3 is 14 residues. Germline CDR1 MNHEY, CDR2 SVGAGI.

The chain joins TRBV6-5 to TRBJ2-1; D gene ambiguous. The receptor's source is a person between 18 and 65 years old who received the Ad26.COV2.S COVID-19 vaccine or a placebo. Sequenced material: peripheral blood, taken in a trial of Ad26.COV2.S vaccine versus placebo. The CDR3 nucleotides are TGTGCCAGCAGTCCATGGTCAGAGGTGGGTGAGCAGTTCTTC. Translated, it gives CASSPWSEVGEQFF.